A selection of T cell receptor beta chains follows, all from one sample in a study of post-analysis software for immune sequencing data. TCRdb recomputed calls from the PCR reads with MiXCR, one row per CDR3 protein. The data contain 800,000 to 950,000 distinct CDR3 sequences, approximately 57% of them singletons. The sequencing sample was made of blood. The receptors derive from a girl under 18 with multiple sclerosis. Each CDR3 is given without its conserved first and last residue.

J gene	V gene	CDR3 protein
TRBJ1-2	TRBV6-1	ASSELPTGDYGYT
TRBJ2-1	TRBV5-1	ASSLGRDSSYNEQF
TRBJ2-1	TRBV15	ATSRDWGNEQF
TRBJ1-6	TRBV5-1	ASSTRGRGQGWNSPPH
TRBJ2-7	TRBV20-1	SARGGRRGSYEQY
TRBJ2-7	TRBV20-1	SADDRGYEQY
TRBJ2-7	TRBV7-2	ASSQAGGPYEQY
TRBJ2-7	TRBV3-1	AVQASSYEQY
TRBJ1-5	TRBV20-1	SASRQGARDQPQH
TRBJ2-3	TRBV5-4	ASSVASGGATDTQY